This note documents a single T cell receptor (beta chain) sequence. Time point indicated: newly diagnosed GD, antithyroid drugs for less than 3 months. TCR sequences were obtained from RNA taken from PBMCs. According to the study, TCR beta libraries were built with iRepertoire HTBI primers and CDR3-region Arm-PCR. Each CDR3 protein gets one entry after TCRdb re-called the multiplex PCR reads with MiXCR. The data contain about 560,000 distinct CDR3 sequences, around 15% of them seen just once; the ten biggest clones take up more than 10%. This sample stems from a study of regulatory T cells in long-lasting Graves disease. Germline V gene lookup returns CDR1 DFQATT and CDR2 SNEGSKA (reference sequence). The CDR3 length is 13 residues. The sample was also linked to a second study, of T cells in Graves' hyperthyroidism and ophthalmopathy. This second report adds: Ophthalmopathy got predicted by the model a median roughly 6.1 months before its onset.

This sequence originates from a man aged 18 to 35 with Graves disease. V usage is TRBV20-1 and J usage is TRBJ1-6; D may be TRBD1 (6 bases). This sample comprised peripheral blood mononuclear cells (PBMCs), obtained at new diagnosis, from a patient treated with antithyroid drugs. The CDR3, as DNA: TGCAGCGCGGGGGGGGGCGCGAATTCACCCCTCCACTTT. The encoded protein is CSAGGGANSPLHF.